The entry below describes one T cell receptor beta chain. V lost 2 bases and J lost 9; bases outside the gene matches: 2. Germline loops: CDR1 GTSNPN, CDR2 SVGIG (reference sequence). This CDR3 comprises 13 residues. These data are taken from a study of blood T cell repertoires in COVID-19. Turning to the study itself: There were acute and convalescent COVID-19 samples, and they came from the United States, Italy and Spain. PBMCs, B-cell-depleted T cells, or T cells were the source of the cDNA or gDNA that made up the material.

Authors' processing steps: Reference gene primer amplification in the assay estimated nucleated cell counts. The assay was immunoSEQ multiplex PCR, and TCRdb's table has in-frame clones only and misses some. That table furnishes V, J and clone size, whereas the DNA furnished D and trimming. The table shows tens of thousands of clones, with approximately 71% occurring only once. Seattle cases were enrolled at active infection and followed longitudinally. This clonotype originated in a man aged 65-85 years with COVID-19, enrolled during active disease. The specimen was peripheral blood. The V and J genes are TRBV30 and TRBJ2-1, with 12 positions matching TRBD2. For the CDR3, the DNA is TGTGCCTGGAGTCCGGGACTAGCGGGTGAGCAGTTCTTC. Encoded protein: CAWSPGLAGEQFF.